Listed below are T cell receptor beta chains from one sample, sequenced in a study of T cells after yellow fever vaccination. TCRdb fed the 5' RACE reads into MiXCR, producing one record per CDR3 protein. The data show some 290,000 distinct CDR3 sequences, 9.5% to 12% seen once. Sample: CD4+ T cells sorted from PBMCs, taken 45 days after the yellow fever booster vaccination. These TCRs come from a man in his late teens or twenties who received the YFV17D yellow fever vaccine. CDR3s include the opening cysteine and the closing phenylalanine or tryptophan. The D gene is left open where the match is weak. Some rows mark clone size as missing; the rest say once, few, many or name a class of expanded clone.

CDR3 protein: CASSEVNYQETQYF
CDR3 DNA: TGTGCCAGCAGTGAAGTGAACTATCAAGAGACCCAGTACTTC
clone size: NA
V gene: TRBV2
J gene: TRBJ2-5
D gene: NA

CDR3 protein: CASSLTKGAYNEQFF
CDR3 DNA: TGTGCCAGCAGCTTAACTAAGGGGGCCTACAATGAGCAGTTCTTC
clone size: many
V gene: TRBV7-3
J gene: TRBJ2-1
D gene: NA

CDR3 protein: CAISRTSGETQYF
CDR3 DNA: TGTGCCATCAGCCGGACTAGCGGGGAGACCCAGTACTTC
clone size: NA
V gene: TRBV10-3
J gene: TRBJ2-5
D gene: TRBD2

CDR3 protein: CASSPSFGADTQYF
CDR3 DNA: TGTGCCAGTAGCCCCTCCTTTGGAGCAGATACGCAGTATTTT
clone size: few
V gene: TRBV19
J gene: TRBJ2-3
D gene: NA

CDR3 protein: CASSYWGGQETQYF
CDR3 DNA: TGTGCCAGCAGTTACTGGGGGGGCCAGGAGACCCAGTACTTC
clone size: few
V gene: TRBV6-6
J gene: TRBJ2-5
D gene: NA

CDR3 protein: CASSLDGQGSETQYF
CDR3 DNA: TGTGCTAGCAGCTTAGATGGACAGGGAAGCGAGACCCAGTACTTC
clone size: many
V gene: TRBV7-7
J gene: TRBJ2-5
D gene: TRBD1

CDR3 protein: CASSYSFSGSGANVLTF
CDR3 DNA: TGTGCCAGCAGTTACTCGTTCTCAGGGTCTGGGGCCAACGTCCTGACTTTC
clone size: many
V gene: TRBV6-5
J gene: TRBJ2-6
D gene: NA

CDR3 protein: CASSLSWLDTQYF
CDR3 DNA: TGTGCCAGCAGTTTATCCTGGTTGGATACGCAGTATTTT
clone size: few
V gene: TRBV27
J gene: TRBJ2-3
D gene: NA

CDR3 protein: CASSRHPRETQYF
CDR3 DNA: TGTGCCAGCAGCCGACACCCGAGGGAGACCCAGTACTTC
clone size: few
V gene: TRBV6-5
J gene: TRBJ2-5
D gene: NA

CDR3 protein: CASSLTRGGEQYF
CDR3 DNA: TGTGCCAGCAGTCTGACGAGGGGAGGGGAGCAGTACTTC
clone size: many
V gene: TRBV27
J gene: TRBJ2-7
D gene: TRBD2

CDR3 protein: CASTLGLHQETQYF
CDR3 DNA: TGTGCCAGCACCCTGGGACTACATCAAGAGACCCAGTACTTC
clone size: few
V gene: TRBV7-6
J gene: TRBJ2-5
D gene: TRBD2

CDR3 protein: CATGRDSGDQETQYF
CDR3 DNA: TGTGCCACCGGCCGGGACTCAGGTGACCAAGAGACCCAGTACTTC
clone size: many
V gene: TRBV24-1
J gene: TRBJ2-5
D gene: NA

CDR3 protein: CASLGESNTEAFF
CDR3 DNA: TGTGCCAGCCTCGGAGAGAGTAACACTGAAGCTTTCTTT
clone size: few
V gene: TRBV6-5
J gene: TRBJ1-1
D gene: NA

CDR3 protein: CASSPPGFATQYF
CDR3 DNA: TGTGCCAGCTCACCACCCGGCTTCGCTACGCAGTATTTT
clone size: few
V gene: TRBV18
J gene: TRBJ2-3
D gene: NA

CDR3 protein: CASSFLRPLRDSNQPQHF
CDR3 DNA: TGTGCCAGCAGTTTCCTTAGGCCCCTACGGGATAGCAATCAGCCCCAGCATTTT
clone size: NA
V gene: TRBV12-3/TRBV12-4
J gene: TRBJ1-5
D gene: NA

CDR3 protein: CASRISVGNTEAFF
CDR3 DNA: TGTGCCAGCCGAATCTCGGTGGGAAACACTGAAGCTTTCTTT
clone size: few
V gene: TRBV11-2
J gene: TRBJ1-1
D gene: NA

CDR3 protein: CASSLEGRANYGYTF
CDR3 DNA: TGTGCCAGCAGCTTAGAAGGGAGAGCTAACTATGGCTACACCTTC
clone size: few
V gene: TRBV7-9
J gene: TRBJ1-2
D gene: NA

CDR3 protein: CASSVQGAVTGELFF
CDR3 DNA: TGTGCCAGCAGCGTCCAGGGCGCAGTCACCGGGGAGCTGTTTTTT
clone size: few
V gene: TRBV7-2
J gene: TRBJ2-2
D gene: NA

CDR3 protein: CASTPRMNSYEQYF
CDR3 DNA: TGTGCCAGCACGCCTCGGATGAATTCCTACGAGCAGTACTTC
clone size: NA
V gene: TRBV27
J gene: TRBJ2-7
D gene: NA

CDR3 protein: CASSSQGAYTEAFF
CDR3 DNA: TGTGCCAGCAGTTCACAGGGGGCGTACACTGAAGCTTTCTTT
clone size: few
V gene: TRBV6-2/TRBV6-3
J gene: TRBJ1-1
D gene: TRBD1

CDR3 protein: CASSQAGGNTDTQYF
CDR3 DNA: TGTGCCAGCAGCCAAGCGGGGGGCAACACAGATACGCAGTATTTT
clone size: few
V gene: TRBV3-1
J gene: TRBJ2-3
D gene: NA

CDR3 protein: CSVEREVDTQYF
CDR3 DNA: TGCAGCGTTGAACGAGAGGTGGATACGCAGTATTTT
clone size: NA
V gene: TRBV29-1
J gene: TRBJ2-3
D gene: NA

CDR3 protein: CASSPGTYYGYTF
CDR3 DNA: TGTGCCAGCAGCCCCGGGACATACTATGGCTACACCTTC
clone size: NA
V gene: TRBV6-6
J gene: TRBJ1-2
D gene: NA

CDR3 protein: CASSTVARSTDTQYF
CDR3 DNA: TGCGCCAGCAGCACGGTGGCGAGGAGCACAGATACGCAGTATTTT
clone size: few
V gene: TRBV4-1
J gene: TRBJ2-3
D gene: NA

CDR3 protein: CASSQAQGGYTF
CDR3 DNA: TGTGCCAGCAGCCAAGCCCAAGGCGGCTACACCTTC
clone size: NA
V gene: TRBV14
J gene: TRBJ1-2
D gene: NA

CDR3 protein: CASSPGGSVEKLFF
CDR3 DNA: TGTGCCAGCAGCCCCGGCGGTTCAGTAGAAAAACTGTTTTTT
clone size: NA
V gene: TRBV7-2
J gene: TRBJ1-4
D gene: NA

CDR3 protein: CASSLRTGEGKLFF
CDR3 DNA: TGCGCCAGCAGCTTGCGGACAGGGGAAGGAAAACTGTTTTTT
clone size: NA
V gene: TRBV5-1
J gene: TRBJ1-4
D gene: TRBD1

CDR3 protein: CASSPSGAGETQYF
CDR3 DNA: TGTGCCAGCTCACCAAGCGGAGCCGGGGAGACCCAGTACTTC
clone size: once
V gene: TRBV18
J gene: TRBJ2-5
D gene: NA

CDR3 protein: CASRPRGDSADTQYF
CDR3 DNA: TGTGCCAGCAGGCCCAGAGGGGATAGCGCAGATACGCAGTATTTT
clone size: NA
V gene: TRBV28
J gene: TRBJ2-3
D gene: NA

CDR3 protein: CASRLGVSGANVLTF
CDR3 DNA: TGTGCCAGCAGGCTTGGGGTGTCTGGGGCCAACGTCCTGACTTTC
clone size: NA
V gene: TRBV7-2
J gene: TRBJ2-6
D gene: NA

CDR3 protein: CASSPGTGAPNTEAFF
CDR3 DNA: TGCGCCAGCAGCCCAGGGACAGGGGCCCCGAACACTGAAGCTTTCTTT
clone size: few
V gene: TRBV5-1
J gene: TRBJ1-1
D gene: TRBD1

CDR3 protein: CASQRRMEYDEQFF
CDR3 DNA: TGTGCCAGCCAGAGGAGGATGGAGTACGATGAGCAGTTCTTC
clone size: many
V gene: TRBV6-2/TRBV6-3
J gene: TRBJ2-1
D gene: NA

CDR3 protein: CASSLVSSTSEKLFF
CDR3 DNA: TGTGCCAGCAGCTTAGTCAGTTCCACCTCAGAAAAACTGTTTTTT
clone size: many
V gene: TRBV7-9
J gene: TRBJ1-4
D gene: NA

CDR3 protein: CASSSGRANQPQHF
CDR3 DNA: TGTGCCAGCAGCTCCGGACGGGCCAATCAGCCCCAGCATTTT
clone size: NA
V gene: TRBV27
J gene: TRBJ1-5
D gene: NA

CDR3 protein: CASSELQGADTQYF
CDR3 DNA: TGTGCCAGCAGTGAGCTACAGGGGGCAGATACGCAGTATTTT
clone size: few
V gene: TRBV6-1
J gene: TRBJ2-3
D gene: TRBD1

CDR3 protein: CASPITGARSYNSPLHF
CDR3 DNA: TGTGCCAGCCCGATTACAGGGGCAAGATCCTATAATTCACCCCTCCACTTT
clone size: NA
V gene: TRBV6-6
J gene: TRBJ1-6
D gene: TRBD1

CDR3 protein: CASTPRPAWSDTQYF
CDR3 DNA: TGTGCCAGCACCCCCCGACCCGCTTGGTCAGATACGCAGTATTTT
clone size: NA
V gene: TRBV9
J gene: TRBJ2-3
D gene: NA

CDR3 protein: CASSRGLAMGTGELFF
CDR3 DNA: TGTGCCAGCAGCAGAGGACTAGCAATGGGAACCGGGGAGCTGTTTTTT
clone size: few
V gene: TRBV7-9
J gene: TRBJ2-2
D gene: TRBD2

CDR3 protein: CASSFSRDYQYF
CDR3 DNA: TGTGCCAGCAGCTTTAGCCGGGACTACCAGTATTTT
clone size: many
V gene: TRBV11-2
J gene: TRBJ2-3
D gene: TRBD2

CDR3 protein: CSARAGGGGPTSSTDTQYF
CDR3 DNA: TGCAGTGCTAGAGCGGGTGGCGGGGGACCAACTTCTAGCACAGATACGCAGTATTTT
clone size: NA
V gene: TRBV20-1
J gene: TRBJ2-3
D gene: TRBD2

CDR3 protein: CASSRGNKEAFF
CDR3 DNA: TGCGCCAGCAGCCGGGGTAACAAAGAAGCTTTCTTT
clone size: NA
V gene: TRBV5-1
J gene: TRBJ1-1
D gene: NA

CDR3 protein: CAISWSENTEAFF
CDR3 DNA: TGTGCCATCAGTTGGTCGGAGAACACTGAAGCTTTCTTT
clone size: few
V gene: TRBV10-3
J gene: TRBJ1-1
D gene: NA

CDR3 protein: CASSLGAGVNTEAFF
CDR3 DNA: TGCGCCAGCAGCTTGGGGGCAGGGGTGAACACTGAAGCTTTCTTT
clone size: few
V gene: TRBV5-1
J gene: TRBJ1-1
D gene: NA

CDR3 protein: CARNGTSGLRCNF
CDR3 DNA: TGTGCCAGGAATGGGACTAGCGGGCTTCGGTGCAACTTC
clone size: NA
V gene: TRBV6-2/TRBV6-3
J gene: TRBJ2-5
D gene: TRBD2

CDR3 protein: CASRRGAGSGNQPQHF
CDR3 DNA: TGTGCCAGTAGGCGAGGTGCAGGGTCCGGGAATCAGCCCCAGCATTTT
clone size: NA
V gene: TRBV19
J gene: TRBJ1-5
D gene: NA

CDR3 protein: CASSPPGTANSPLHF
CDR3 DNA: TGTGCCAGCAGCCCACCCGGGACAGCTAATTCACCCCTCCACTTT
clone size: NA
V gene: TRBV7-9
J gene: TRBJ1-6
D gene: TRBD1

CDR3 protein: CSASRAGTGNTEAFF
CDR3 DNA: TGCAGTGCTAGTCGAGCCGGGACGGGGAACACTGAAGCTTTCTTT
clone size: NA
V gene: TRBV20-1
J gene: TRBJ1-1
D gene: NA

CDR3 protein: CASSLRDRNTGELFF
CDR3 DNA: TGTGCCAGCAGCCTCCGGGACAGGAACACCGGGGAGCTGTTTTTT
clone size: few
V gene: TRBV5-1
J gene: TRBJ2-2
D gene: TRBD1

CDR3 protein: CASSSYGQGHEKLFF
CDR3 DNA: TGTGCCAGCAGCTCGTACGGACAGGGACATGAAAAACTGTTTTTT
clone size: few
V gene: TRBV7-9
J gene: TRBJ1-4
D gene: TRBD1

CDR3 protein: CASSSSPTETQYF
CDR3 DNA: TGTGCTAGCAGCTCGTCCCCCACAGAGACCCAGTACTTC
clone size: few
V gene: TRBV7-7
J gene: TRBJ2-5
D gene: NA

CDR3 protein: CATSRDGRSNEKLFF
CDR3 DNA: TGTGCCACCAGCAGAGATGGGAGATCTAATGAAAAACTGTTTTTT
clone size: NA
V gene: TRBV15
J gene: TRBJ1-4
D gene: NA

CDR3 protein: CASSGPDRESLHF
CDR3 DNA: TGTGCCAGCTCTGGCCCGGACAGGGAATCCCTCCACTTT
clone size: once
V gene: TRBV18
J gene: TRBJ1-6
D gene: TRBD1

CDR3 protein: CAISPGDQETQYF
CDR3 DNA: TGTGCCATCAGTCCAGGGGACCAAGAGACCCAGTACTTC
clone size: NA
V gene: TRBV10-3
J gene: TRBJ2-5
D gene: NA